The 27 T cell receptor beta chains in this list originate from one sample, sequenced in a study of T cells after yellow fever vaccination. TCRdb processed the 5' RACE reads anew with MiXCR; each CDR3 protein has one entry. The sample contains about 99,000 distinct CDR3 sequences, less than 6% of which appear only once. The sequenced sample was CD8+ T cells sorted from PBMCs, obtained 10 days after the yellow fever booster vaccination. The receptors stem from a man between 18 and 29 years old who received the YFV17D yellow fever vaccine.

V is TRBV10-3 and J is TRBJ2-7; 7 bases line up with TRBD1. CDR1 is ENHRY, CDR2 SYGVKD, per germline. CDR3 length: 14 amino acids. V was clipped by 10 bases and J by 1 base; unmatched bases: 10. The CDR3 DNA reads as TGTGCCACTTACCCCGGGACAGATTCCTACGAGCAGTACTTC. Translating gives CATYPGTDSYEQYF.

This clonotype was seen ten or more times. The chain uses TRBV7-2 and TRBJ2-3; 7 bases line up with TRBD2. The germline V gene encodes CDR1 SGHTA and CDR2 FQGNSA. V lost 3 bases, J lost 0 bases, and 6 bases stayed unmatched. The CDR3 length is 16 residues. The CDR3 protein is CASSFPPSGSTDTQYF. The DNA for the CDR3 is TGTGCCAGCAGCTTTCCTCCTAGCGGCAGCACAGATACGCAGTATTTT.

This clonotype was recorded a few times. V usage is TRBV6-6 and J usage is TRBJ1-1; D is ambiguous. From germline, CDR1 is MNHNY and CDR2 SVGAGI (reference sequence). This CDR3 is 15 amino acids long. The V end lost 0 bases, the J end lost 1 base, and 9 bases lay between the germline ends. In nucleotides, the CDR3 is TGTGCCAGCAGTTACTCTCGAGACCAGAACACTGAAGCTTTCTTT. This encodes CASSYSRDQNTEAFF.

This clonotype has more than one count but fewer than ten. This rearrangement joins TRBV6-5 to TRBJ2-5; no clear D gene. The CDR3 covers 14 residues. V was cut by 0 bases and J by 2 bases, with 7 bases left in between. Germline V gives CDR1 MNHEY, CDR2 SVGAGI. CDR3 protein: CASSYSNGQETQYF. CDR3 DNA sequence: TGTGCCAGCAGTTACTCGAACGGGCAAGAGACCCAGTACTTC.

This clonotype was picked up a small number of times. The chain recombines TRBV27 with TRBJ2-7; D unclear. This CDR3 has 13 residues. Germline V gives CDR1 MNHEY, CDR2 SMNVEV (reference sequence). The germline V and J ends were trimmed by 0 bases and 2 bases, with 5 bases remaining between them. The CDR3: CASSLSYTYEQYF. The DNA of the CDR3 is TGTGCCAGCAGTTTATCCTATACCTACGAGCAGTACTTC.

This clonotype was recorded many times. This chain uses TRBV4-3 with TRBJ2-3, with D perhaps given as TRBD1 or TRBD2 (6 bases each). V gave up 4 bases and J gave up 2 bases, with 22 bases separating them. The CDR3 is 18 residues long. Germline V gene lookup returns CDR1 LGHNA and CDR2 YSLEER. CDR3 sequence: CASSRGGGGRGFTDTQYF. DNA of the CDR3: TGCGCCAGCAGCCGAGGGGGTGGAGGGCGCGGATTCACAGATACGCAGTATTTT.

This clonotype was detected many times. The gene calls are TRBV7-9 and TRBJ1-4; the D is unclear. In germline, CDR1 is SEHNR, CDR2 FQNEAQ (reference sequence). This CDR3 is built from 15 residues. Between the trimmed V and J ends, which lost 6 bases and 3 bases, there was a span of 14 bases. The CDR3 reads CASSRRSPANEKLFF. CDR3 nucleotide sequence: TGTGCCAGCAGTCGCCGCAGCCCAGCTAATGAAAAACTGTTTTTT.

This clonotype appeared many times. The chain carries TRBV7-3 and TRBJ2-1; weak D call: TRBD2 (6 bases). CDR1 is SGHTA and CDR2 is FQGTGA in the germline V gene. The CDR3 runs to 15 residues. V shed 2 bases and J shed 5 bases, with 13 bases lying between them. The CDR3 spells CASSLLGGADNEQFF. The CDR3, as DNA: TGTGCCAGCAGCTTACTGGGCGGGGCTGACAATGAGCAGTTCTTC.

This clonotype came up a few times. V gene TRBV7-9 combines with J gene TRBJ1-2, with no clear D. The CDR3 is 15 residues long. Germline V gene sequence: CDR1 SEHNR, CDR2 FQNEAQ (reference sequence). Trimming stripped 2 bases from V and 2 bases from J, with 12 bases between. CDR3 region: CASSLSTLPNYGYTF. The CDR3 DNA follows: TGTGCCAGCAGCTTATCCACCCTACCGAACTATGGCTACACCTTC.

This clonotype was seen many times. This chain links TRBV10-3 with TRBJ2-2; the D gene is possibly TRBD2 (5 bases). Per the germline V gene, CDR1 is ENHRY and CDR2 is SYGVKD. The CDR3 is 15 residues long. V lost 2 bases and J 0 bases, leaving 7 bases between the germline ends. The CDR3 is CAISETGSNTGELFF. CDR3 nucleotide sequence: TGTGCCATCAGTGAGACGGGATCGAACACCGGGGAGCTGTTTTTT.

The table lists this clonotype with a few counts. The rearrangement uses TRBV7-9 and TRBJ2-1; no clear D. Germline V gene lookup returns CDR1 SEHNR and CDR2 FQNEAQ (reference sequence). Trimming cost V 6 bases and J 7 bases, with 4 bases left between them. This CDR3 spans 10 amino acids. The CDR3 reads CASRSNEQFF. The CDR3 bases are TGTGCCAGCAGGAGTAATGAGCAGTTCTTC.

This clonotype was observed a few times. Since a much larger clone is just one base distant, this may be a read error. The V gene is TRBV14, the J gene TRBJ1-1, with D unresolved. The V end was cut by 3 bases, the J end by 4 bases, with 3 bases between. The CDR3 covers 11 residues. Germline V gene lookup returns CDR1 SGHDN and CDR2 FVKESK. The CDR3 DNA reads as TGTGCCAGCAGCCACGGCACTGAAGCTTTCTTT. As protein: CASSHGTEAFF.

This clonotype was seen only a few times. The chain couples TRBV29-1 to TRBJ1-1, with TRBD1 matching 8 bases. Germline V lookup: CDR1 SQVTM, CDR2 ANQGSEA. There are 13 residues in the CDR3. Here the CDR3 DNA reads TGCAGGGTGATGGGACAGGTGAACACTGAAGCTTTCTTT. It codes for CRVMGQVNTEAFF.

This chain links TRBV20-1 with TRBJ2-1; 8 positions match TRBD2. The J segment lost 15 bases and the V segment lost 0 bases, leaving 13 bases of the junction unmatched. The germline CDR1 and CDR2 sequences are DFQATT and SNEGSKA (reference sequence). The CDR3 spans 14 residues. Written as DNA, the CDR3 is TGCAGTGCTAGAGATAGTTTGATGGGACTAGTGGCGTTCTTC. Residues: CSARDSLMGLVAFF.

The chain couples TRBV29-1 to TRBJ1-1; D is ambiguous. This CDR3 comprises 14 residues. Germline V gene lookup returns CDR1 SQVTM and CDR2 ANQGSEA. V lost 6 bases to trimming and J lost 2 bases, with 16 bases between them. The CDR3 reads CSVQVVGRNTEAFF. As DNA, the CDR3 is TGCAGCGTACAAGTAGTGGGCCGTAACACTGAAGCTTTCTTT.

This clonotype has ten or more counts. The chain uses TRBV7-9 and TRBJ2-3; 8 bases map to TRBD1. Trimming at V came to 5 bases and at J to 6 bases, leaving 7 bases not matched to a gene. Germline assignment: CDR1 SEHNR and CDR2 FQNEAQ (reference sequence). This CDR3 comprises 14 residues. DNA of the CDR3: TGTGCCAGCAGCCAAGCAGGGGGCCGCGATACGCAGTATTTT. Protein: CASSQAGGRDTQYF.

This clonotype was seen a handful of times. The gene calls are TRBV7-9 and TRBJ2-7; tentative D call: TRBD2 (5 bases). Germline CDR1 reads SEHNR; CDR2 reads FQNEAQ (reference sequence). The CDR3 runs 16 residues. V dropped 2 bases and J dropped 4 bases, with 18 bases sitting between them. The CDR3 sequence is CASSLTLREGTYEQYF. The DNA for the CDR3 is TGTGCCAGCAGCTTAACCCTTCGAGAGGGTACTTACGAGCAGTACTTC.

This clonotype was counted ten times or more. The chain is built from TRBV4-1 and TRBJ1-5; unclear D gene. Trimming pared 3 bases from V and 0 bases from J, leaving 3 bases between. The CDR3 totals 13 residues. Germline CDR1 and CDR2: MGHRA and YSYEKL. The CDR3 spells CASSQNSNQPQHF. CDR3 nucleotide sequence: TGCGCCAGCAGCCAGAATAGCAATCAGCCCCAGCATTTT.

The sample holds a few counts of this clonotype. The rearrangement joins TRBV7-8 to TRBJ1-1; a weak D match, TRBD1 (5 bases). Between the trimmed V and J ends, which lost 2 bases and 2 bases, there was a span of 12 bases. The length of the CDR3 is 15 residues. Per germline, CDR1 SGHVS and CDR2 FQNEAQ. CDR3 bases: TGTGCCAGCAGCTTACGCAGGGACGCTAACACTGAAGCTTTCTTT. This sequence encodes CASSLRRDANTEAFF.

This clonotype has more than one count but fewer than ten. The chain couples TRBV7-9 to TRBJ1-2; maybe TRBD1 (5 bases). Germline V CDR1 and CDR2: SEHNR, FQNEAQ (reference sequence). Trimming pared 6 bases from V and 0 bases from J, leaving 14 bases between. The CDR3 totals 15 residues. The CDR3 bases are TGTGCCAGCAGTCCCGCGGGGCTGTCTAACTATGGCTACACCTTC. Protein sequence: CASSPAGLSNYGYTF. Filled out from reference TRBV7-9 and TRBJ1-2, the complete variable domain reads DTGVSQNPRHKITKRGQNVTFRCDPISEHNRLYWYRQTLGQGPEFLTYFQNEAQLEKSRLLSDRFSAERPKGSFSTLEIQRTEQGDSAMYLCASSPAGLSNYGYTFGSGTRLTVV.

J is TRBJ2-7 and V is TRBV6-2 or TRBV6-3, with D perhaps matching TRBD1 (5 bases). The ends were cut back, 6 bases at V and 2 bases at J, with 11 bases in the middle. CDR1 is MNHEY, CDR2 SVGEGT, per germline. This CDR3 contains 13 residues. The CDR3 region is CASRPDSTYEQYV. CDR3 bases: TGTGCCAGCAGGCCTGACAGCACCTACGAGCAGTACGTC.

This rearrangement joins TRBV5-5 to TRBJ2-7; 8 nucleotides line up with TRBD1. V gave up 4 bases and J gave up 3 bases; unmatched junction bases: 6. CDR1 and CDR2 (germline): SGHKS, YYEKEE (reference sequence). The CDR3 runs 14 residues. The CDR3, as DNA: TGTGCCAGCAGCGAAGGACAGGGAGGCTACGAGCAGTACTTC. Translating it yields CASSEGQGGYEQYF.

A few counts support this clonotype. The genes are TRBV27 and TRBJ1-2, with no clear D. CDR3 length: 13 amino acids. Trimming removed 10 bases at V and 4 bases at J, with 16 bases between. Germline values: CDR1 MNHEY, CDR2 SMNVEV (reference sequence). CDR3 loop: CATAREFGYGYTF. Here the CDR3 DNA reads TGTGCCACCGCCCGGGAGTTTGGCTATGGCTACACCTTC.

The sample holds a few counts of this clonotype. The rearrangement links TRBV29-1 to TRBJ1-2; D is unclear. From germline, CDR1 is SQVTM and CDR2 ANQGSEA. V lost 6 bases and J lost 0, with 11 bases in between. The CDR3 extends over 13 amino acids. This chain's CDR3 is CSVPDSTNYGYTF. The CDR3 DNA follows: TGCAGCGTCCCGGACTCGACTAACTATGGCTACACCTTC. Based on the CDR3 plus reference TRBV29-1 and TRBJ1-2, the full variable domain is SAVISQKPSRDICQRGTSLTIQCQVDSQVTMMFWYRQQPGQSLTLIATANQGSEATYESGFVIDKFPISRPNLTFSTLTVSNMSPEDSSIYLCSVPDSTNYGYTFGSGTRLTVV.

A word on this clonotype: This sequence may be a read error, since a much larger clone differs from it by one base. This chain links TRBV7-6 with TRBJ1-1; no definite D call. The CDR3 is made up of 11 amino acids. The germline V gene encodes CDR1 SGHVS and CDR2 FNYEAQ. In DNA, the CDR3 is TGTGCCAGCTCAGCGAACATTGAAGCTTTCTTT. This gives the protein CASSANIEAFF.

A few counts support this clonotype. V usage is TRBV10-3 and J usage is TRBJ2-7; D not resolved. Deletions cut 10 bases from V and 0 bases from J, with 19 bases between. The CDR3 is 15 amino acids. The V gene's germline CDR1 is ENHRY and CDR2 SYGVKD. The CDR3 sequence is CATDSGEAGSYEQYF. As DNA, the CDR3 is TGTGCCACTGACTCCGGCGAGGCAGGCTCCTACGAGCAGTACTTC.

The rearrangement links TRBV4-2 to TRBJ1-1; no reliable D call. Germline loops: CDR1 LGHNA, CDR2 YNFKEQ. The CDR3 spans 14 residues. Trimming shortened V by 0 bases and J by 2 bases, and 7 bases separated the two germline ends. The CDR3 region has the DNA TGTGCCAGCAGCCAAGAGGTGGAAAACACTGAAGCTTTCTTT. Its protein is CASSQEVENTEAFF.